Below, 18 T cell receptor beta chains from the same sample are listed, as sequenced in a study of T cell responses to AZD1222 COVID-19 vaccine. Sequenced by immunoSEQ multiplex PCR; TCRdb stores in-frame clones only, minus some. The sample has some 140,000 clones; approximately 87% are singletons. The material sequenced was peripheral blood, taken on day 0 of MenACWY control vaccination. The origin of the receptors is an adult in good health.

CDR3 residues: CASSLEWGNPPTMQYF. CDR3 DNA sequence: TGCGCCAGCAGCTTGGAATGGGGGAACCCCCCTACGATGCAGTACTTC. The rearrangement joins TRBV5-1 to TRBJ2-7, with D perhaps matching TRBD1 or TRBD2 (5 bases each). Trimming removed 0 bases from V and 9 bases from J, with 22 bases in between. This CDR3 is built from 16 residues. Per germline, CDR1 SGHRS and CDR2 YFSETQ.

The V gene is TRBV5-4, the J gene TRBJ1-6, with a tentative D call TRBD1 (6 bases). V was clipped by 6 bases and J by 10 bases, with 29 bases between them. Germline-derived CDR1 and CDR2 are SGHNT and YYREEE (reference sequence). The CDR3 loop spans 18 amino acids. CDR3 protein: CASTLSQRGGAYPSPLHF. As DNA, the CDR3 is TGTGCCAGCACCCTTTCCCAGAGGGGGGGCGCATATCCATCACCCCTCCACTTT. The full variable domain, completed using reference TRBV5-4 and TRBJ1-6, is ETGVTQSPTHLIKTRGQQVTLRCSSQSGHNTVSWYQQALGQGPQFIFQYYREEENGRGNFPPRFSGLQFPNYSSELNVNALELDDSALYLCASTLSQRGGAYPSPLHFGNGTRLTVT.

The rearrangement joins TRBV30 to TRBJ2-1, with D unclear. Trimming took 0 bases from V and 10 from J, leaving 13 bases between them. The germline gives CDR1 GTSNPN, CDR2 SVGIG (reference sequence). The CDR3 runs 13 residues. CDR3 DNA: TGTGCCTGGAGTGTATTAGGGCTCGGGGAGCAGTTCTTC. Protein product: CAWSVLGLGEQFF.

The V call is TRBV3-1 (or the pseudogene TRBV3-2), the J call TRBJ2-7; 7 nucleotides agree with TRBD2. The V gene end was trimmed by 11 bases and the J gene end by 6 bases; junction bases not matched to a gene: 13. The CDR3 spans 13 residues. Germline V gene lookup returns CDR1 LGHDT and CDR2 YNNKEL (reference sequence). DNA of the CDR3: TGTGCCGCGGGGGAAGGTCCGGGCCGCGAGCAGTACTTC. Translating it yields CAAGEGPGREQYF.

This rearrangement joins TRBV3-1 (or the pseudogene TRBV3-2) to TRBJ1-1, with D perhaps matching TRBD1 (6 bases). V lost 0 bases, J lost 1 base, and 15 bases lay in between. This CDR3 has 17 residues. The germline V gene has CDR1 LGHDT and CDR2 YNNKEL (reference sequence). The CDR3 DNA reads as TGTGCCAGCAGCCAAGAAGACCCAGGGGTTCCGAACACTGAAGCTTTCTTT. This translates into CASSQEDPGVPNTEAFF.

V is TRBV3-1 (or the pseudogene TRBV3-2) and J is TRBJ2-2, with 9 nucleotides matching TRBD1. V lost 1 base and J lost 7; bases outside the gene matches: 4. This CDR3 is 15 amino acids long. Germline values: CDR1 LGHDT, CDR2 YNNKEL (reference sequence). In DNA form, the CDR3 reads TGTGCCAGCAGCCAAGGGACAGGGGAAGGCGGGGAGCTGTTTTTT. It yields the protein CASSQGTGEGGELFF.

The chain links TRBV29-1 to TRBJ2-5; possibly TRBD2 for D (6 bases). CDR3 length equals 12 residues. V lost 8 bases and J lost 5, with 15 bases in between. Germline V gives CDR1 SQVTM, CDR2 ANQGSEA. DNA for the CDR3: TGCAGCTTCCGTATAGGAGGGGAGACCCAGTACTTC. It yields the protein CSFRIGGETQYF.

V is TRBV2 and J is TRBJ1-5; 9 nucleotides agree with TRBD1. Germline CDR1 reads SNHLY; CDR2 reads FYNNEI. Trimming took 2 bases from V and 12 from J; bases not matched to a gene: 11. The CDR3 runs to 15 residues. In DNA form, the CDR3 reads TGTGCCAGCAGTGAAAGAGGGACAGGGTCCGAGGGCCAGCATTTT. Protein sequence: CASSERGTGSEGQHF. Variable domain in full (rest from reference TRBV2 and TRBJ1-5): EPEVTQTPSHQVTQMGQEVILRCVPISNHLYFYWYRQILGQKVEFLVSFYNNEISEKSEIFDDQFSVERPDGSNFTLKIRSTKLEDSAMYFCASSERGTGSEGQHFGDGTRLSIL.

The chain has TRBV3-1 (or the pseudogene TRBV3-2) and TRBJ2-5; D might be TRBD1 (5 bases). V was trimmed by 0 bases and J by 5 bases, leaving 10 bases between them. Germline V gives CDR1 LGHDT, CDR2 YNNKEL (reference sequence). The CDR3 sequence is 14 residues long. The CDR3 region has the DNA TGTGCCAGCAGCCAAGATGCTGGGGCCGAGACCCAGTACTTC. Translating it yields CASSQDAGAETQYF.

V and J are TRBV24-1 and TRBJ2-1, with D possibly being TRBD1 (6 bases). Trimming took 0 bases from V and 3 from J, leaving 8 bases between them. The CDR3 is 15 amino acids. Germline CDR1 reads KGHDR; CDR2 reads SFDVKD. This chain's CDR3 is CATSDLGQIYNEQFF. The CDR3 DNA reads TGTGCCACCAGTGATTTGGGACAGATCTACAATGAGCAGTTCTTC.

The chain is built from TRBV2 and TRBJ1-2, with a possible D match to TRBD1 (5 bases). Trimming left V 5 bases short and J 7 bases short, with 17 bases between. From germline, CDR1 is SNHLY and CDR2 FYNNEI. The CDR3 sequence is 14 residues long. Here the CDR3 reads CASSIIGTGGGYTF. The DNA for the CDR3 is TGTGCCAGCAGTATTATAGGGACTGGTGGTGGCTACACCTTC. The whole variable domain, remainder taken from reference TRBV2 and TRBJ1-2, is EPEVTQTPSHQVTQMGQEVILRCVPISNHLYFYWYRQILGQKVEFLVSFYNNEISEKSEIFDDQFSVERPDGSNFTLKIRSTKLEDSAMYFCASSIIGTGGGYTFGSGTRLTVV.

This clone has more than one count but fewer than ten. The V call is TRBV5-6, the J call TRBJ2-7; 8 nucleotides line up with TRBD1. CDR1 and CDR2 (germline): SGHDT, YYEEEE. Unmatched junction bases numbered 15, after V lost 3 bases and J lost 7 bases. The length of the CDR3 is 16 residues. CDR3 amino acids: CASSSRGTGWDEEQYF. In DNA, the CDR3 is TGTGCCAGCAGCTCCCGGGGGACAGGTTGGGACGAAGAGCAGTACTTC.

The chain has TRBV6-4 and TRBJ2-3; D may be TRBD1 or TRBD2 (6 bases each). Trimming pared 5 bases from V and 3 bases from J, leaving 18 bases between. This CDR3 region has 16 residues. CDR1 is MRHNA, CDR2 SNTAGT, per germline. CDR3 bases: TGTGCCAGCAGTACCTTAGCCGGGGGCCTAACAGATACGCAGTATTTT. It encodes CASSTLAGGLTDTQYF.

The V and J genes are TRBV9 and TRBJ2-7, with D perhaps matching TRBD2 (6 bases). V dropped 0 bases and J dropped 2 bases, with 12 bases sitting between them. This CDR3 has 15 residues. Germline-derived CDR1 and CDR2 are SGDLS and YYNGEE. CDR3 region: CASSVGVAATYEQYF. DNA of the CDR3: TGTGCCAGCAGCGTAGGCGTAGCGGCAACCTACGAGCAGTACTTC.

The V and J genes are TRBV7-8 and TRBJ2-3; 8 bases align to TRBD2. The CDR3 contains 14 residues. Germline values: CDR1 SGHVS, CDR2 FQNEAQ. Unmatched junction bases numbered 1, after V lost 1 base and J lost 4 bases. The DNA for the CDR3 is TGTGCCAGCAGCTTAGGGCGGGAGGCAGATACGCAGTATTTT. Protein product: CASSLGREADTQYF.

A note on this clone: The sample has other DNA sequences that encode this CDR3 too. The gene calls are TRBV20-1 and TRBJ2-5; D ambiguous. Trimming took off 3 bases at V and 1 base at J, with 3 bases between the two ends. The CDR3 totals 11 residues. Germline V gene lookup returns CDR1 DFQATT and CDR2 SNEGSKA (reference sequence). CDR3 DNA: TGCAGTGCTAGCGGCCAAGAGACCCAGTACTTC. This encodes CSASGQETQYF.

The chain is built from TRBV7-8 and TRBJ2-3; no firm D call. The V and J ends lost 7 bases and 2 bases respectively, with 19 bases between them. The CDR3 runs to 16 residues. The germline gives CDR1 SGHVS, CDR2 FQNEAQ. CDR3 bases: TGTGCCAGCACCGAGCTCCCCCGGCCTCTCACAGATACGCAGTATTTT. Protein sequence: CASTELPRPLTDTQYF.

CDR3 region: CASSYGGQIQETQYF. DNA of the CDR3: TGTGCCAGCAGTTACGGGGGACAGATACAAGAGACCCAGTACTTC. The chain combines TRBV6-2 or TRBV6-3 with TRBJ2-5; 7 bases map to TRBD1. CDR1 and CDR2 from the germline V gene are MNHEY and SVGEGT. This CDR3 has 15 residues. V dropped 2 bases and J dropped 2; count of bases not matched to a gene: 5.